A selection of T cell receptor beta chains follows, all from one sample in a study of cytomegalovirus exposure and HLA in healthy donors. Sequenced by immunoSEQ multiplex PCR; TCRdb stores in-frame clones only, minus some. Here the sample spans 110,000 or so clones, over 65% being singletons. Source material: PBMCs. These receptors all come from a woman aged 25-40 years in good health and CMV-seropositive. Both conserved end residues are part of each CDR3. A D gene is named only where the DNA matches it firmly. Size values are once, few and many counts, or a class for expanded clones, and some rows have none.

TRBD2	TRBV5-1	TRBJ2-2	-	TGCGCCAGCAGCTTGGGGACTAGCCCCGGGGAGCTGTTTTTT	CASSLGTSPGELFF
TRBD1	TRBV30	TRBJ1-2	-	TGTGCCTGGAGTTCTAACAGGGGGACGAGTTTCTTTAATGGCTACACCTTC	CAWSSNRGTSFFNGYTF
-	TRBV11-3	TRBJ1-1	-	TGTGCCAGCTCCACTCCGGGAAACACTGAAGCTTTCTTT	CASSTPGNTEAFF
-	TRBV5-6	TRBJ1-2	-	TGTGCCAGCAGCTTGTCTGGGGCCGGGTCGGACGGCTACACCTTC	CASSLSGAGSDGYTF
-	TRBV30	TRBJ2-5	-	TGTGCCTGGAGAGTTCAGGGTTTTGAGACCCAGTACTTC	CAWRVQGFETQYF
TRBD2	TRBV6-5	TRBJ2-1	once	TGTGCCAGCAGTCATCTAAGCGGGAGTCGGGATGAGCAGTTCTTC	CASSHLSGSRDEQFF
-	TRBV11-3	TRBJ2-7	once	TGTGCCAGCAGCCCCAGAAAGACGGGTAGCTACGAGCAGTACTTC	CASSPRKTGSYEQYF
-	TRBV18	TRBJ1-1	few	TGTGCCAGCTCACCGAGAGGGGGACCAGTGAACACTGAAGCTTTCTTT	CASSPRGGPVNTEAFF
-	TRBV9	TRBJ2-3	once	TGTGCCAGCAGCGTAGTGGGGGGACAGACAGATACGCAGTATTTT	CASSVVGGQTDTQYF
-	TRBV10-3	TRBJ1-5	-	TGTGCCATCAGTGAGTCGGGGCTTAGCAATCAGCCCCAGCATTTT	CAISESGLSNQPQHF
TRBD1	TRBV5-4	TRBJ2-7	-	TGTGCCAGCAGCCAGGGACAGGGGGCATACGAGCAGTACTTC	CASSQGQGAYEQYF
-	TRBV5-1	TRBJ1-2	-	TGCGCCAGCAGCTTGGTTCAGGGAAACTATGGCTACACCTTC	CASSLVQGNYGYTF
-	TRBV28	TRBJ1-3	-	TGTGCCAGTCAAGGGCTAGCCTCTGGAAACACCATATATTTT	CASQGLASGNTIYF
TRBD1	TRBV5-1	TRBJ2-7	-	TGCGCCAGCAGAAGCTTAGGACAGGGGGCTGACGAGCAGTACTTC	CASRSLGQGADEQYF
-	TRBV11-3	TRBJ1-1	-	TGTGCCAGCAGCTTAGGAGGGATGAACACTGAAGCTTTCTTT	CASSLGGMNTEAFF
TRBD2	TRBV5-4	TRBJ2-5	-	TGTGCCAGCAGCTTGTGGCTAGCGGGAAAAGAGACCCAGTACTTC	CASSLWLAGKETQYF
-	TRBV7-9	TRBJ2-7	-	TGTGCCAGCAGCTTATCCGGGGAATACGAGCAGTACTTC	CASSLSGEYEQYF
-	TRBV7-3	TRBJ1-6	-	TGTGCCAGCAGCTTAGACAGCTCCTATAATTCACCCCTCCACTTT	CASSLDSSYNSPLHF
-	TRBV6-5	TRBJ1-5	many	TGTGCCAGCAAAGCCGCAGGAAATCAGCCCCAGCATTTT	CASKAAGNQPQHF
TRBD2	TRBV5-1	TRBJ2-7	-	TGCGCCAGCAGCCCCGCGGGGGGGATTACCTACGAGCAGTACTTC	CASSPAGGITYEQYF
-	TRBV4-1	TRBJ1-4	-	TGCGCCAGCAGCCTGGCACAGGGAGAGAAACTGTTTTTT	CASSLAQGEKLFF
-	TRBV29-1	TRBJ1-2	-	TGCAGCGTTGAAGGCCGGAGCTATGGCTACACCTTC	CSVEGRSYGYTF
-	TRBV15	TRBJ2-7	-	TGTGCCACCAGCAGAGACCCAGGGGCCTACGAGCAGTACTTC	CATSRDPGAYEQYF
-	TRBV18	TRBJ1-3	-	TGTGCCAGCTCACCAGGCGGGTCGACTGGAAACACCATATATTTT	CASSPGGSTGNTIYF